The clone carrying this TCR beta chain was observed at least ten times. Its target is unknown. Trimming took 5 bases from V and 9 from J; bases not matched to a gene: 10. The CDR3 loop spans 14 amino acids. Researchers prepared the TCRbeta library using unique molecular identifiers, the study reports. TCRdb re-derived calls from the PCR reads in MiXCR, one entry per CDR3 protein. The sample yields approximately 70,000 distinct CDR3 sequences, approximately 5% seen once. The sample originates from a study of T-cell reconstitution after alpha-beta-depleted transplantation in children. Broader study findings: Several hundred expanded graft clones reportedly supplied alpha-beta T cells about two months after transplant. It was surviving recipient T cells and thymic progenitors that gave some patients high TCRbeta diversity at day 60. Newly produced T cells mostly accounted for T-cell counts and diversity one year post-transplant.

The receptor comes from a boy in the first two years of life who had a stem cell transplant for acute myeloid leukemia, so the T cells may come from the graft donor. The sample was PBMCs, mostly from graft donor cells, taken 180 days after TCRalphabeta/CD19-depleted stem cell transplant. The gene calls are TRBV12-3 or TRBV12-4 and TRBJ2-7, with 10 bases identical to TRBD2. This CDR3 is CASSISGGTGVQYF. Written as DNA, the CDR3 is TGTGCCAGCAGTATTAGCGGGGGGACCGGGGTGCAGTACTTC.